These 29 T cell receptor beta chains share one sample of origin, sequenced in a study of T cells in Graves' hyperthyroidism and ophthalmopathy (dated by TCRdb to between 2018 and 2021). Library prep was done by multiplex PCR. Sequenced using an Illumina HiSeq 2000. Amplification of TCR beta CDR3 regions was carried out from RNA transcripts. For the first round of RT-PCR on the TCR CDR3, the HTBI primer set was used together with the Qiagen OneStep RT-PCR kit. TCRdb redid the processing of the public reads, applying fastp at Q25 and MiXCR, and retained in-frame beta chains. Each entry merges the rows of one CDR3 protein and shows their most common DNA and genes. The sample table holds approximately 740,000 distinct CDR3 sequences, of which less than 15% were seen once. The ten largest clones capture roughly 10% of the sample. The specimen was blood. The source is a woman younger than 35 with Graves' hyperthyroidism.

This clonotype was counted only a few times. The chain carries TRBV3-1 and TRBJ1-1; no clear D. V was cut by 2 bases and J by 4 bases, with 11 bases left in between. The length of the CDR3 is 14 residues. CDR1 and CDR2 from the germline V gene are LGHDT and YNNKEL (reference sequence). The CDR3 region has the DNA TGTGCCAGCAGCCAACCGGAACGGGTCACTGAAGCTTTCTTT. Its protein product is CASSQPERVTEAFF. The full variable domain, with the rest looked up from reference TRBV3-1 and TRBJ1-1, is DTAVSQTPKYLVTQMGNDKSIKCEQNLGHDTMYWYKQDSKKFLKIMFSYNNKELIINETVPNRFSPKSPDKAHLNLHINSLELGDSAVYFCASSQPERVTEAFFGQGTRLTVV.

The chain couples TRBV3-1 to TRBJ2-7; D is unclear. Germline V gives CDR1 LGHDT, CDR2 YNNKEL (reference sequence). Trimming took off 4 bases at V and 2 bases at J, with 9 bases between the two ends. This CDR3 comprises 13 residues. In DNA, the CDR3 is TGTGCCAGCAGCCGCTTAGGACCCTACGAGCAGTACTTC. Translated, it gives CASSRLGPYEQYF.

The table lists this clonotype with many counts. The V gene is TRBV7-2, the J gene TRBJ2-7, with 7 bases aligning to TRBD1. The trim removed 1 base at V and 4 bases at J, leaving 7 bases unmatched. The CDR3 is 15 residues long. Germline V gene data show CDR1 as SGHTA and CDR2 as FQGNSA. CDR3 in DNA: TGTGCCAGCAGCTTAGAAGGGGGCGCTTTTTACGAGCAGTACTTC. Protein sequence: CASSLEGGAFYEQYF.

This clonotype appeared a few times. The CDR3 spells CASSYVGQTWQFF. The CDR3 DNA follows: TGTGCCAGCAGTTACGTTGGACAGACTTGGCAGTTCTTC. The chain is built from TRBV6-2 or TRBV6-3 and TRBJ2-1, with D possibly TRBD1 on 6 matching bases. CDR3 length: 13 amino acids. The V and J ends lost 2 bases and 12 bases respectively, with 14 bases between them. Germline lookup yields CDR1 MNHEY and CDR2 SVGEGT.

This clonotype showed up many times. The chain uses TRBV6-5 and TRBJ2-3; the match to TRBD2 covers 13 bases. Germline V gene lookup returns CDR1 MNHEY and CDR2 SVGAGI. The CDR3 spans 16 residues. V shed 4 bases and J 3 bases; nucleotides not matched to a gene: 4. CDR3 coding DNA: TGTGCCAGCAGTTTGGGACTAGCGGGATTAACAGATACGCAGTATTTT. It yields the protein CASSLGLAGLTDTQYF.

CDR3 residues: CASSEGRGLFYEQYF. The CDR3 DNA is TGCGCCAGCAGTGAGGGAAGGGGATTATTCTACGAGCAGTACTTC. This sequence joins TRBV10-1 and TRBJ2-7, with D possibly being TRBD1 (5 bases). This CDR3 spans 15 amino acids. Trimming took off 2 bases at V and 3 bases at J, with 14 bases between the two ends. Germline CDR1 is WNHNN and CDR2 is SYGVQD (reference sequence).

The DNA for the CDR3 is TGCGCCAGCAGCCAACCCCTAGGGAAAAATGAAAAACTGTTTTTT. It specifies CASSQPLGKNEKLFF. The chain employs TRBV4-1 and TRBJ1-4, with D hard to call. The germline CDR1 and CDR2 sequences are MGHRA and YSYEKL. The CDR3 is 15 residues long. V gave up 2 bases and J gave up 5 bases, with 12 bases separating them.

This clonotype was counted ten times or more. V is TRBV6-1 and J is TRBJ1-5; 8 bases agree with TRBD1. The J segment lost 2 bases and the V segment lost 6 bases, leaving 9 bases of the junction unmatched. This CDR3 has 16 residues. Per germline, CDR1 MNHNS and CDR2 SASEGT. The CDR3 is CASRPQGVLGNQPQHF. The DNA for the CDR3 is TGTGCCAGCAGGCCACAGGGGGTGTTAGGCAATCAGCCCCAGCATTTT.

Comment on this clonotype: A read error may be the cause here, since a much bigger clone is one base away. J is TRBJ2-7 and V is TRBV5-4; 10 bases map to TRBD2. The CDR3 has 18 residues. Germline loops: CDR1 SGHNT, CDR2 YYREEE (reference sequence). CDR3 amino acids: CASSLALGLAGVGGEQHF. The DNA for the CDR3 is TGTGCCAGCAGCTTGGCATTGGGGCTAGCGGGAGTTGGGGGCGAGCAGCACTTC.

Ten or more counts support this clonotype. The V and J genes are TRBV24-1 and TRBJ2-3, with D maybe TRBD1 (6 bases). This CDR3 has 14 amino acids. V lost 9 bases and J 0 bases, leaving 12 bases between the germline ends. Germline-derived CDR1 and CDR2 are KGHDR and SFDVKD. This chain's CDR3 is CATGGQLSTDTQYF. CDR3 nucleotide sequence: TGTGCCACCGGAGGACAGTTAAGCACAGATACGCAGTATTTT.

Only a few counts were recorded for this clonotype. J is TRBJ1-2 and V is TRBV19, with 12 nucleotides matching TRBD1. The CDR3 spans 17 residues. V trimming: 4 bases; J trimming: 7 bases; junction bases outside the gene matches: 13. Germline CDR1 is LNHDA and CDR2 is SQIVND (reference sequence). The CDR3 loop reads CASSSRGQGAPSGGYTF. In DNA form, the CDR3 reads TGTGCCAGTAGTAGTCGGGGACAGGGGGCCCCCAGCGGTGGCTACACCTTC. The full variable domain, rest sourced from reference TRBV19 and TRBJ1-2, is DGGITQSPKYLFRKEGQNVTLSCEQNLNHDAMYWYRQDPGQGLRLIYYSQIVNDFQKGDIAEGYSVSREKKESFPLTVTSAQKNPTAFYLCASSSRGQGAPSGGYTFGSGTRLTVV.

This chain joins TRBV6-5 and TRBJ2-1; 8 nucleotides agree with TRBD2. This CDR3 is 20 amino acids long. V was pared by 0 bases and J by 0 bases, with 13 bases of the junction left unmatched. CDR1 MNHEY and CDR2 SVGAGI come from the germline V gene. The CDR3 DNA sequence: TGTGCCAGCAGTTACTCGAGGGGGGGTCTAGCGGGTCCCTCCTACAATGAGCAGTTCTTC. Amino acids: CASSYSRGGLAGPSYNEQFF.

Worth noting for this clonotype: A much more abundant neighbour one base away suggests this may be a read error. The V and J genes are TRBV9 and TRBJ2-3; 11 positions match TRBD2. V gave up 2 bases and J gave up 4 bases; unmatched junction bases: 6. From germline, CDR1 is SGDLS and CDR2 YYNGEE. This CDR3 is 16 amino acids long. CDR3 loop: CASSVVAGGSADTQYF. DNA for the CDR3: TGTGCCAGCAGCGTCGTAGCGGGAGGGAGCGCAGATACGCAGTATTTT.

This clonotype was picked up a small number of times. The V call is TRBV7-9, the J call TRBJ1-1, with TRBD1 matching 7 bases. Germline-derived CDR1 and CDR2 are SEHNR and FQNEAQ (reference sequence). V dropped 5 bases and J dropped 1; count of bases not matched to a gene: 4. The CDR3 length is 14 residues. The CDR3 sequence: CASSVQGGNTEAFF. The CDR3 DNA sequence: TGTGCCAGCAGCGTCCAGGGGGGGAACACTGAAGCTTTCTTT.

The J gene is TRBJ2-5, the V gene TRBV6-1; a weak D match, TRBD2 (7 bases). Germline V gives CDR1 MNHNS, CDR2 SASEGT. With 5 bases removed from V and 5 bases from J, the gap between germline ends came to 12 bases. The CDR3 is made up of 13 amino acids. The CDR3 protein is CASSRGALETQYF. The CDR3 DNA follows: TGTGCCAGCAGTCGGGGGGCGCTTGAGACCCAGTACTTC.

This clonotype has ten or more counts. The chain combines TRBV11-2 with TRBJ2-7; D gene uncertain. Trimming left V 3 bases short and J 1 base short, with 13 bases between. The CDR3 spans 15 residues. Germline assignment: CDR1 SGHAT and CDR2 FQNNGV. The CDR3 loop is CASSFPMGFSYEQYF. The CDR3 bases are TGTGCCAGCAGCTTCCCGATGGGATTTTCCTACGAGCAGTACTTC. The full variable domain, completed using reference TRBV11-2 and TRBJ2-7, is EAGVAQSPRYKIIEKRQSVAFWCNPISGHATLYWYQQILGQGPKLLIQFQNNGVVDDSQLPKDRFSAERLKGVDSTLKIQPAKLEDSAVYLCASSFPMGFSYEQYFGPGTRLTVT.

The V and J genes are TRBV19 and TRBJ1-3; D not certain. Germline CDR1 and CDR2: LNHDA and SQIVND (reference sequence). With 0 bases removed from V and 4 bases from J, the gap between germline ends came to 10 bases. This CDR3 is 15 amino acids long. Here the CDR3 reads CASSIEGGVGNTIYF. The CDR3 nucleotides are TGTGCCAGTAGTATAGAAGGCGGGGTCGGAAACACCATATATTTT. Filled out from reference TRBV19 and TRBJ1-3, the complete variable domain reads DGGITQSPKYLFRKEGQNVTLSCEQNLNHDAMYWYRQDPGQGLRLIYYSQIVNDFQKGDIAEGYSVSREKKESFPLTVTSAQKNPTAFYLCASSIEGGVGNTIYFGEGSWLTVV.

This clonotype was observed at least ten times. This chain joins TRBV7-2 and TRBJ2-3, with 8 nucleotides matching TRBD2. CDR1 SGHTA and CDR2 FQGNSA come from the germline V gene. The trim removed 5 bases at V and 2 bases at J, leaving 9 bases unmatched. CDR3 length: 16 amino acids. The CDR3 loop reads CASSPRLAGLTDTQYF. The CDR3 DNA is TGTGCCAGCAGCCCTCGGCTAGCGGGCCTCACAGATACGCAGTATTTT.

This clonotype was counted at least ten times. This chain uses TRBV7-2 with TRBJ2-1; D is perhaps TRBD1 or TRBD2 (5 bases each). Trimming removed 4 bases from V and 5 bases from J, with 18 bases in between. Germline V gene lookup returns CDR1 SGHTA and CDR2 FQGNSA. The length of the CDR3 is 16 residues. The CDR3 spells CASSWLGETKHNEQFF. The CDR3 DNA follows: TGTGCCAGCAGCTGGTTGGGGGAGACGAAACACAATGAGCAGTTCTTC.

At least ten counts were recorded for this clonotype. The V call is TRBV6-2 or TRBV6-3, the J call TRBJ1-1, with D possibly being TRBD1 (5 bases). This CDR3 contains 13 residues. The V and J ends lost 8 bases and 11 bases respectively, with 21 bases between them. The V gene's germline CDR1 is MNHEY and CDR2 SVGEGT. The CDR3 region is CASGWGGLQRAFF. CDR3 sequence (DNA): TGTGCCAGCGGATGGGGGGGGTTGCAACGTGCTTTCTTT.

This clonotype was seen many times. This chain links TRBV10-3 with TRBJ1-1; D not resolved. CDR3 length equals 13 residues. The V end lost 2 bases, the J end lost 5 bases, and 9 bases lay between the germline ends. Germline V CDR1 and CDR2: ENHRY, SYGVKD. CDR3 DNA: TGTGCCATCAGTGAGGGGTGGGTAACTGAAGCTTTCTTT. Amino acid sequence: CAISEGWVTEAFF.

This chain joins TRBV10-3 and TRBJ2-6; D tentatively fits TRBD1 or TRBD2 (5 bases each). The V and J ends lost 3 bases and 4 bases respectively, with 10 bases between them. Germline CDR1 and CDR2: ENHRY and SYGVKD. The CDR3 spans 15 residues. The CDR3 DNA follows: TGTGCCATCAGTGATGAGGGGCTCGGGGCCAACGTCCTGACTTTC. Encoded protein: CAISDEGLGANVLTF.

The CDR3 spells CASSQGWRGGTYEQYF. The DNA for the CDR3 is TGTGCCAGCAGCCAAGGGTGGCGCGGGGGTACCTACGAGCAGTACTTC. The rearrangement joins TRBV14 to TRBJ2-7; 7 bases are a match to TRBD2. J was trimmed by 2 bases and V by 1 base; bases with no gene match: 8. This CDR3 contains 16 residues. The germline gives CDR1 SGHDN, CDR2 FVKESK.

This clonotype was recorded a few times. J is TRBJ2-1 and V is TRBV29-1; TRBD1 aligns across 7 bases. The CDR3 totals 14 residues. The ends lost 4 bases at V and 0 bases at J; junction bases unmatched: 3. Per germline, CDR1 SQVTM and CDR2 ANQGSEA. The CDR3 coding sequence is TGCAGCGTTGGACAGGGCGCCTCCTACAATGAGCAGTTCTTC. It translates to CSVGQGASYNEQFF.

Ten or more counts support this clonotype. The J gene is TRBJ1-1, the V gene TRBV10-2; D is possibly TRBD1 (5 bases). This CDR3 spans 14 amino acids. Germline lookup yields CDR1 WSHSY and CDR2 SAAADI. The V and J ends lost 4 bases and 0 bases respectively, with 9 bases between them. CDR3 residues: CASSARGLNTEAFF. In DNA, the CDR3 is TGCGCCAGCAGTGCGAGGGGCTTGAACACTGAAGCTTTCTTT.

The V call is TRBV19, the J call TRBJ2-6; D possibly uses TRBD1 or TRBD2 (5 bases each). V lost 3 bases to trimming and J lost 0 bases, with 21 bases between them. This CDR3 has 20 residues. Germline loops: CDR1 LNHDA, CDR2 SQIVND (reference sequence). CDR3: CASSIILGRKGTSGANVLTF. In DNA, the CDR3 is TGTGCCAGTAGTATCATATTGGGACGAAAGGGGACCTCTGGGGCCAACGTCCTGACTTTC.

This clonotype was detected a few times. This rearrangement joins TRBV6-5 to TRBJ1-1, with D hard to call. The germline gives CDR1 MNHEY, CDR2 SVGAGI. The CDR3 covers 13 residues. Trimming stripped 4 bases from V and 5 bases from J, with 11 bases between. CDR3 protein: CASSLQRPTEAFF. CDR3 sequence (DNA): TGTGCCAGCAGTTTACAACGCCCAACTGAAGCTTTCTTT.

This clonotype appeared a few times. This chain links TRBV4-3 with TRBJ1-3; 7 bases agree with TRBD1. Germline V gene sequence: CDR1 LGHNA, CDR2 YSLEER. Trimming removed 0 bases from V and 2 bases from J; junction bases left unmatched: 4. This CDR3 has 16 residues. The CDR3 protein is CASSQDLRGTGNTIYF. Here the CDR3 DNA reads TGCGCCAGCAGCCAAGATCTCAGGGGGACTGGAAACACCATATATTTT.

This clonotype was seen many times. The rearrangement uses TRBV2 and TRBJ1-5; D is possibly TRBD1 (5 bases). The CDR3 totals 14 residues. V dropped 7 bases and J dropped 2 bases, with 12 bases sitting between them. The germline gives CDR1 SNHLY, CDR2 FYNNEI. The CDR3 region is CASTQGFGNQPQHF. CDR3 coding DNA: TGTGCCAGCACCCAGGGTTTCGGCAATCAGCCCCAGCATTTT.